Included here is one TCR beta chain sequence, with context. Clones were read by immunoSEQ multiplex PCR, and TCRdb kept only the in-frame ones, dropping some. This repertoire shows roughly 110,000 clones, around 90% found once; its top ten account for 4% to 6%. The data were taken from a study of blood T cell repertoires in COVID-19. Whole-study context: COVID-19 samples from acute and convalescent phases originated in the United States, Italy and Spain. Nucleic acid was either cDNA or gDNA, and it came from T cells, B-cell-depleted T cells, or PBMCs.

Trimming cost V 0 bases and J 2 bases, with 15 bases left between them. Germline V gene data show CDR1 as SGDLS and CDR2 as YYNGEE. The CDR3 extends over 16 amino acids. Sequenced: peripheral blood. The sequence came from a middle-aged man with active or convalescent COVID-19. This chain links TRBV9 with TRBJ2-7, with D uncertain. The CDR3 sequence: CASSVAPLTLAYEQYF. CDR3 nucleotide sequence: TGTGCCAGCAGCGTAGCCCCACTAACTCTAGCCTACGAGCAGTACTTC. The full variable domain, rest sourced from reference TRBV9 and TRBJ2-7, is DSGVTQTPKHLITATGQRVTLRCSPRSGDLSVYWYQQSLDQGLQFLIQYYNGEERAKGNILERFSAQQFPDLHSELNLSSLELGDSALYFCASSVAPLTLAYEQYFGPGTRLTVT.